One sample yielded the 25 T cell receptor beta chains listed below, sequenced in a study of cytomegalovirus exposure and HLA in healthy donors. PCR was performed using 60 Vbeta and 13 Jbeta primers. The assay was immunoSEQ multiplex PCR, and TCRdb's table has in-frame clones only and misses some. This table holds under 200,000 clones, approximately 85% found once. What was sequenced was PBMCs. The receptor source for this set is a man between 18 and 29 years old in good health and CMV-seropositive.

The V and J genes are TRBV10-3 and TRBJ1-2; TRBD1 is a possible D gene (5 bases). The germline V gene encodes CDR1 ENHRY and CDR2 SYGVKD. V lost 3 bases, J lost 8 bases, and 19 bases lay in between. The CDR3 runs 15 residues. Here the CDR3 reads CAISDNNRPDWGYTF. The CDR3 DNA follows: TGTGCCATCAGTGATAATAACAGGCCAGACTGGGGCTACACCTTC.

The J gene is TRBJ1-1, the V gene TRBV19; 8 positions agree with TRBD1. The CDR3 runs 15 residues. The trim removed 5 bases at V and 5 bases at J, leaving 10 bases unmatched. Germline V CDR1 and CDR2: LNHDA, SQIVND (reference sequence). The CDR3 DNA reads TGTGCCAGTAGTCTGCGGACAGGGTTAGGGACTGAAGCTTTCTTT. Amino acids: CASSLRTGLGTEAFF.

In this sample, this clone turned up once. This chain connects TRBV7-2 to TRBJ1-1; 7 positions agree with TRBD1. The CDR3 is 15 amino acids. Germline CDR1 is SGHTA and CDR2 is FQGNSA. The J segment lost 1 base and the V segment lost 4 bases, leaving 6 bases of the junction unmatched. In DNA form, the CDR3 reads TGTGCCAGCAGCTCCTTGACAGGGCAGAACACTGAAGCTTTCTTT. Translating it yields CASSSLTGQNTEAFF.

This chain links TRBV10-3 with TRBJ2-3, with TRBD2 identical over 7 bases. The V segment lost 7 bases and the J segment 4 bases; nucleotides outside the gene matches: 17. The length of the CDR3 is 17 residues. CDR1 ENHRY and CDR2 SYGVKD come from the germline V gene. CDR3 loop: CAINSGGGSKTADTQYF. DNA for the CDR3: TGTGCCATCAACTCCGGCGGGGGATCCAAGACCGCAGATACGCAGTATTTT.

V gene TRBV7-9 combines with J gene TRBJ2-2, with 8 bases lining up with TRBD1. The J segment lost 5 bases and the V segment lost 7 bases, leaving 9 bases of the junction unmatched. This CDR3 comprises 15 residues. CDR1 is SEHNR, CDR2 FQNEAQ, per germline (reference sequence). The CDR3 loop reads CASTPDRDWTGELFF. In nucleotides, the CDR3 is TGTGCCAGCACCCCGGACAGGGACTGGACCGGGGAGCTGTTTTTT.

This sequence joins TRBV30 and TRBJ2-1, with TRBD1 identical over 11 bases. This CDR3 comprises 15 residues. The trim removed 5 bases at V and 8 bases at J, leaving 11 bases unmatched. From germline, CDR1 is GTSNPN and CDR2 SVGIG (reference sequence). The CDR3 here is CAWGGQGAIIDEQFF. The DNA of the CDR3 is TGTGCCTGGGGAGGACAGGGGGCAATTATCGATGAGCAGTTCTTC.

V is TRBV7-9 and J is TRBJ1-1, with D possibly TRBD1 on 6 matching bases. This CDR3 region has 13 residues. With 3 bases removed from V and 8 bases from J, the gap between germline ends came to 13 bases. CDR1 and CDR2 (germline): SEHNR, FQNEAQ (reference sequence). The DNA for the CDR3 is TGTGCCAGCAGCTTTTCTACAGGGCTGGAAGCTTTCTTT. This codes for CASSFSTGLEAFF.

The rearrangement links TRBV15 to TRBJ2-5, with 9 bases identical to TRBD2. The tail of the sequence fits TRBJ2-7 better, so the J call may be wrong. The CDR3 has 18 residues. Germline V gene data show CDR1 as LNHNV and CDR2 as YYDKDF (reference sequence). DNA of the CDR3: TGTGCCACCAGCAGAGATCTGATTTTTGGGCTAGCGGGAAACGAGCAGTACTTC. It encodes CATSRDLIFGLAGNEQYF.

The rearrangement joins TRBV2 to TRBJ1-2, with 11 positions matching TRBD1. From germline, CDR1 is SNHLY and CDR2 FYNNEI. The trim removed 6 bases at V and 7 bases at J, leaving 7 bases unmatched. The CDR3 is made up of 14 amino acids. CDR3 amino acids: CASSGRTGGRGYTF. In DNA, the CDR3 is TGTGCCAGCAGCGGTCGGACAGGGGGCCGTGGCTACACCTTC.

This sequence joins TRBV7-8 and TRBJ1-2, with 9 bases that match TRBD1. The CDR3 is 14 residues long. Germline V lookup: CDR1 SGHVS, CDR2 FQNEAQ. Trimming cost V 10 bases and J 5 bases; bases outside gene matches: 11. The CDR3 spells CAIDAFGTGYGYTF. CDR3 in DNA: TGTGCCATTGATGCTTTTGGGACAGGGTATGGCTACACCTTC.

The genes are TRBV7-3 and TRBJ2-7; no firm D call. CDR3 length: 13 amino acids. V was pared by 0 bases and J by 7 bases, with 10 bases between. CDR1 and CDR2 (germline): SGHTA, FQGTGA. This chain's CDR3 is CASSLTVLSEQYF. The CDR3 region has the DNA TGTGCCAGCAGCTTAACTGTCTTATCTGAGCAGTACTTC.

This chain connects TRBV19 to TRBJ2-5, with 10 bases fitting TRBD2. The CDR3 spans 15 residues. Trimming took 7 bases from V and 2 from J; bases not matched to a gene: 7. Germline V gene data show CDR1 as LNHDA and CDR2 as SQIVND (reference sequence). The CDR3, as DNA: TGTGCCAGTAATAGCGGGGGGCCGGGGCAAGAGACCCAGTACTTC. It is translated as CASNSGGPGQETQYF.

The chain recombines TRBV5-1 with TRBJ2-1; TRBD1 might be the D (6 bases). This CDR3 contains 14 residues. V lost 4 bases and J lost 7, with 15 bases in between. The V gene's germline CDR1 is SGHRS and CDR2 YFSETQ. The CDR3 DNA is TGCGCCAGCAGCCCGCCTACTACAGGGAATGAGCAGTTCTTC. Translated: CASSPPTTGNEQFF.

This chain uses TRBV10-3 with TRBJ1-1, with D possibly TRBD1 on 6 matching bases. Trimming removed 0 bases from V and 1 base from J, with 15 bases in between. The CDR3 runs to 17 residues. Germline V gene lookup returns CDR1 ENHRY and CDR2 SYGVKD. The CDR3 region has the DNA TGTGCCATCAGTGAGTCGGAGGGCGGGGGGCAGAACACTGAAGCTTTCTTT. It is translated as CAISESEGGGQNTEAFF.

The CDR3 sequence is CASSPRQMFSPLHF. In DNA, the CDR3 is TGTGCCAGCAGTCCACGACAGATGTTTTCACCCCTCCACTTT. The chain combines TRBV27 with TRBJ1-6; a weak D match, TRBD1 (5 bases). Germline CDR1 and CDR2: MNHEY and SMNVEV (reference sequence). V dropped 5 bases and J dropped 9 bases, with 14 bases sitting between them. The CDR3 is 14 amino acids.

The chain uses TRBV11-2 and TRBJ2-5; 10 nucleotides align to TRBD2. J lost 5 bases, V lost 5 bases, and 2 bases had no gene match. The CDR3 totals 13 residues. The germline CDR1 and CDR2 sequences are SGHAT and FQNNGV. The CDR3 DNA reads as TGTGCCAGCAGCCCACTAGCGGGGGAGACCCAGTACTTC. Translated, it gives CASSPLAGETQYF.

The J gene is TRBJ2-7, the V gene TRBV10-3; 8 bases match TRBD2. The germline V gene encodes CDR1 ENHRY and CDR2 SYGVKD. V dropped 11 bases and J dropped 2; count of bases not matched to a gene: 11. There are 14 residues in the CDR3. The CDR3 DNA reads as TGTGCCGCCGGGAGGGCGGGGGTAACCTACGAGCAGTACTTC. It encodes CAAGRAGVTYEQYF.

The chain couples TRBV27 to TRBJ2-3; possibly TRBD1 for D (5 bases). CDR3 length: 16 residues. Trimming left V 1 base short and J 3 bases short, with 14 bases between. CDR1 MNHEY and CDR2 SMNVEV come from the germline V gene (reference sequence). The CDR3 reads CASSLLAGWLTDTQYF. The CDR3 DNA sequence: TGTGCCAGCAGTTTATTGGCAGGGTGGTTGACAGATACGCAGTATTTT.

This clone has a single count. The chain has TRBV5-6 and TRBJ1-3; D may be TRBD1 (5 bases). V gave up 1 base and J gave up 0 bases, with 11 bases separating them. The germline V gene encodes CDR1 SGHDT and CDR2 YYEEEE. The CDR3 length is 16 residues. The CDR3 spells CASSLKFGGSGNTIYF. The CDR3 bases are TGTGCCAGCAGCTTGAAGTTCGGGGGCTCTGGAAACACCATATATTTT.

V is TRBV7-8 and J is TRBJ1-5; possibly TRBD1 for D (6 bases). V was pared by 3 bases and J by 9 bases, with 18 bases between. Per germline, CDR1 SGHVS and CDR2 FQNEAQ. This CDR3 region has 15 residues. CDR3 in DNA: TGTGCCAGCAGCTTCCGCCGGGACATCTTTCGGCCCCAGCATTTT. Residues: CASSFRRDIFRPQHF.

The chain recombines TRBV28 with TRBJ2-2; D perhaps matches TRBD1 (5 bases). Trimming stripped 5 bases from V and 8 bases from J, with 18 bases between. The CDR3 sequence is 15 residues long. Germline loops: CDR1 MDHEN, CDR2 SYDVKM. The CDR3 bases are TGTGCCAGCAGTCAGGGCAGCCGCTTAATTGGGGAGCTGTTTTTT. Amino acids: CASSQGSRLIGELFF.

This chain joins TRBV7-6 and TRBJ2-5; D is perhaps TRBD1 (6 bases). This CDR3 has 13 residues. Per germline, CDR1 SGHVS and CDR2 FNYEAQ. V was trimmed by 1 base and J by 4 bases, leaving 7 bases between them. Here the CDR3 DNA reads TGTGCCAGCAGCTTAGAGGGGGTAGAGACCCAGTACTTC. It codes for CASSLEGVETQYF.

The V gene is TRBV4-1, the J gene TRBJ1-1, with 8 positions matching TRBD1. J lost 3 bases, V lost 1 base, and 4 bases had no gene match. This CDR3 region has 15 residues. In germline, CDR1 is MGHRA, CDR2 YSYEKL. CDR3 residues: CASSQGGQAYTEAFF. CDR3 DNA: TGCGCCAGCAGCCAAGGGGGACAGGCATACACTGAAGCTTTCTTT.

J is TRBJ2-7 and V is TRBV4-1; D possibly corresponds to TRBD1 (6 bases). V was trimmed by 1 base and J by 2 bases, leaving 12 bases between them. CDR1 and CDR2 from the germline V gene are MGHRA and YSYEKL. The CDR3 has 15 amino acids. The CDR3 region is CASSQVLRGAYEQYF. The CDR3 DNA reads as TGCGCCAGCAGCCAAGTTCTCAGGGGAGCCTACGAGCAGTACTTC.

The chain employs TRBV5-8 and TRBJ2-7, with TRBD1 identical over 8 bases. The CDR3 length is 15 residues. V was clipped by 5 bases and J by 0 bases; unmatched bases: 7. The germline V gene encodes CDR1 SGHTS and CDR2 YDEGEE. Here the CDR3 DNA reads TGTGCCAGCAGGTCCCGACAGGGGTCCTCCTACGAGCAGTACTTC. Protein sequence: CASRSRQGSSYEQYF.